This is a list of T cell receptor beta chains from one sample in a study of post-analysis software for immune sequencing data. TCRdb redid the calling of the PCR reads with MiXCR, one entry per CDR3 protein. The data hold approximately 460,000 distinct CDR3 sequences, with under 55% observed a single time. The sequenced material came from blood. Every receptor here comes from a girl aged 10 to 17 with multiple sclerosis. Both conserved end residues are part of each CDR3. The order of the fields is clone size, J gene, D gene, CDR3 length, V gene, CDR3 DNA, CDR3 protein. The D gene is left open where the match is weak. Rows give clone size only sometimes, using once, few, many, or a class for an expanded clone.

few TRBJ2-1 TRBD2 15 TRBV12-3/TRBV12-4 TGTGCCAGCAGCCCGGGACTAGCGGGGCCAGATGAGCAGTTCTTC CASSPGLAGPDEQFF
NA TRBJ2-7 NA 15 TRBV12-3/TRBV12-4 TGTGCCAGCAGGGAGGAAGGACTACCGTCGTGGGAGCAGTACTTC CASREEGLPSWEQYF
NA TRBJ2-3 NA 13 TRBV7-9 TGTGCCAGCAGCTTGGCCGGAGTGGATACGCAGTATTTT CASSLAGVDTQYF
NA TRBJ2-1 NA 12 TRBV6-5 TGTGCCAGCCAAAATACCGGGAATGAGCAGTTCTTC CASQNTGNEQFF
few TRBJ2-5 NA 14 TRBV5-5 TGTGCCAGCAGCTACGCGACTAGTCAAGAGACCCAGTACTTC CASSYATSQETQYF
many TRBJ2-5 NA 16 TRBV11-2 TGTGCCAGCAGCTTACGGGGGCTCGGGGGGCAAGAGACCCAGTACTTC CASSLRGLGGQETQYF
NA TRBJ2-7 TRBD1 15 TRBV20-1 TGCAGTGCTAGTCATAAAGGACAGGGGAGCCACGAGCAGTACTTC CSASHKGQGSHEQYF
NA TRBJ2-5 NA 14 TRBV7-2 TGTGCCAGCAGACCAGCGGGTGCGAAAGAGACCCAGTACTTC CASRPAGAKETQYF
NA TRBJ2-7 NA 14 TRBV20-1 TGCAGTGCTAGGGACAGTACACCCTCCTACGAGCAGTACTTC CSARDSTPSYEQYF
NA TRBJ2-7 NA 14 TRBV14 TGTGTCAGCAGCGGACGAGGAAGCTCCTACGAGCAGTACTTC CVSSGRGSSYEQYF
few TRBJ1-3 NA 15 TRBV7-9 TGTGCCAGCAGCCCCGAACTGGTCTCTGGAAACACCATATATTTT CASSPELVSGNTIYF
NA TRBJ1-2 NA 11 TRBV29-1 TGCAGCGTCTCAGGCTATTATGGCTACACCTTC CSVSGYYGYTF
NA TRBJ2-7 TRBD1 15 TRBV10-1 TGCGCCAGCAGTAGAGTGGCCAGGGGGACCTACGAGCAGTACTTC CASSRVARGTYEQYF
NA TRBJ2-7 NA 15 TRBV27 TGTGCCAGCAGTTTATCGAGGCTGGGACTGGACGAGCAGTACTTC CASSLSRLGLDEQYF
few TRBJ2-1 TRBD1 14 TRBV29-1 TGCAGCGTTGCCGGGACAGGGGTCTACAATGAGCAGTTCTTC CSVAGTGVYNEQFF
few TRBJ2-1 TRBD1 16 TRBV6-5 TGTGCCAGCAGTTACTCGAGCGAGACAGGGGACAATGAGCAGTTCTTC CASSYSSETGDNEQFF
NA TRBJ2-7 TRBD1 14 TRBV20-1 TGCAGTGCTGAAACCGGGACAGATACCTACGAGCAGTACTTC CSAETGTDTYEQYF
NA TRBJ1-4 NA 14 TRBV6-5 TGTGCCAGCAGTTACATGGCAGGGCCTGAAAAACTGTTTTTT CASSYMAGPEKLFF
few TRBJ1-6 NA 15 TRBV4-1 TGCGCCAGCAATCCAAGGGACAATGATAATTCACCCCTCCACTTT CASNPRDNDNSPLHF
NA TRBJ1-1 TRBD1 16 TRBV7-9 TGTGCCAGCAGCTTATCTCCCGGGACAGCGGACACTGAAGCTTTCTTT CASSLSPGTADTEAFF
few TRBJ2-7 TRBD1 17 TRBV4-2 TGTGCCAGCAGCCAAAGCCCCGCCGGACAGGGAACCTACGAGCAGTACTTC CASSQSPAGQGTYEQYF
many TRBJ1-5 NA 18 TRBV12-3/TRBV12-4 TGTGCCAGCAGTTTACTGCCCGCAGGGATACTTAGCAATCAGCCCCAGCATTTT CASSLLPAGILSNQPQHF